This T cell receptor (beta chain) was found in a study of shared T cell receptors in the human thymus. The sample holds one count of this clone. Measured with immunoSEQ multiplex PCR; TCRdb has only the in-frame clones, and not every one. This sample has 700,000 to 750,000 clones; 70% to 90% occur once, and the top ten carry roughly 0.01%. CDR1 and CDR2 from the germline V gene are MGHRA and YSYEKL. With 1 base clipped from V and 3 bases from J, the junction kept 9 bases outside the gene matches. CDR3 length: 16 amino acids. This same sample was also part of a study on human thymus T cells. Per that paper: Serving as donors were healthy Finnish infants, each of whom was having open corrective surgery for congenital heart defects. Seemingly biased V and J gene usage marked thymic and blood repertoires.

The receptor's source is a girl under three years old with a congenital heart defect. The sequenced sample consisted of thymocytes. V is TRBV4-1 and J is TRBJ2-7; 7 positions agree with TRBD1. The CDR3 DNA reads as TGCGCCAGCAGCCAAGGGGAACCGGGACAGCACTACGAGCAGTACTTC. Its translation is CASSQGEPGQHYEQYF.